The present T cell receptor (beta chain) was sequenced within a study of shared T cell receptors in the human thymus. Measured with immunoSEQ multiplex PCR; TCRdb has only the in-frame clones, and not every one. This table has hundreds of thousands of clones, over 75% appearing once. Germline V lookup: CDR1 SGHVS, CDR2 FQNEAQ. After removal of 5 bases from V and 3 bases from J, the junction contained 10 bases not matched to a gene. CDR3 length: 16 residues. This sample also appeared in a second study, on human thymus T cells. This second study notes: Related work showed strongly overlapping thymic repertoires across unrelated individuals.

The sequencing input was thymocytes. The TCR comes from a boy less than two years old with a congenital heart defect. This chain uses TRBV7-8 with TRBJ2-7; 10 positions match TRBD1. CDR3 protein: CASSPDRTGGVYEQYF. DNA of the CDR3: TGTGCCAGCAGCCCCGATCGGACAGGGGGAGTCTACGAGCAGTACTTC. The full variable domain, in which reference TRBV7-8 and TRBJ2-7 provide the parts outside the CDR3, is GAGVSQSPRYKVAKRGQDVALRCDPISGHVSLFWYQQALGQGPEFLTYFQNEAQLDKSGLPSDRFFAERPEGSVSTLKIQRTQQEDSAVYLCASSPDRTGGVYEQYFGPGTRLTVT.